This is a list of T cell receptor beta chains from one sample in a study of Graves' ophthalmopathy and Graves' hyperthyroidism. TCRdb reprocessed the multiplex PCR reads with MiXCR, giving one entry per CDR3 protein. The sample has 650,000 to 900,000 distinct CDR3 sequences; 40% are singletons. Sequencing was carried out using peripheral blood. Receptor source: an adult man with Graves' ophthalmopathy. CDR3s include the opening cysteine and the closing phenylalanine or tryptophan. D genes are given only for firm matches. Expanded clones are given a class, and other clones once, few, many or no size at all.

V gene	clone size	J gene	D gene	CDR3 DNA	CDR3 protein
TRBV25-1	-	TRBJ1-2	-	TGTGCCAGCAGTGAAGGAGATTACGGGGCTTTCAGCTATGGCTACACCTTC	CASSEGDYGAFSYGYTF
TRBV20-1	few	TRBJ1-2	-	TGCAGTGCTAGAGCCTGGGACCTGGTGGATGGCTACACCTTC	CSARAWDLVDGYTF
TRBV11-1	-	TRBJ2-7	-	TGCGACAGCAGCTTGGAACTGAGTAGAGCCTACGAGCAGTACTTC	CDSSLELSRAYEQYF
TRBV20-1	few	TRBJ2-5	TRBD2	TGCAGTGCTAGGAGGCCTAGCGGGGTAACACGGGAGACCCAGTACTTC	CSARRPSGVTRETQYF
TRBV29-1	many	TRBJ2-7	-	TGCAGCGTTAAGATATCCTACGAGCAGTACTTC	CSVKISYEQYF
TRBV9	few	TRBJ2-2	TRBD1	TGTGCCAGCAGCGTAGGACAGGGGGCGAACACCGGGGAGCTGTTTTTT	CASSVGQGANTGELFF
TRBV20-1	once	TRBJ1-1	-	TGCAGTGCTAGACAGACTACGAACACTGAAGCTTTCTTT	CSARQTTNTEAFF
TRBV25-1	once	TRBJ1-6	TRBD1	TGTGCCAGCGGAGGGACAGGGTTTTCACCCCTCCACTTT	CASGGTGFSPLHF
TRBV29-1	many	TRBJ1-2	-	TGCAGCGTTGTAGGGGCGGATGGCTACACCTTC	CSVVGADGYTF
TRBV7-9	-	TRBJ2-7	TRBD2	TGTGCCAGCAGCTCGGGGGGGCGGATCGTGGGAGAGCAGTACTTC	CASSSGGRIVGEQYF